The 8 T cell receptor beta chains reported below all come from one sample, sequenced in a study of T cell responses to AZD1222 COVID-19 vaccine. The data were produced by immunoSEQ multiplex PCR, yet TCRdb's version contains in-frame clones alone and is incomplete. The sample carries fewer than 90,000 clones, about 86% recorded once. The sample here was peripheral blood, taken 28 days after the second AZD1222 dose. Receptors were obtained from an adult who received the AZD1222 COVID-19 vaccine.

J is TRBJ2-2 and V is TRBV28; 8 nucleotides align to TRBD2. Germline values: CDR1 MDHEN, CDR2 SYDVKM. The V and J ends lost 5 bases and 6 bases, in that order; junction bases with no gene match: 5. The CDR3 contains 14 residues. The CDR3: CASSNPGGAGELFF. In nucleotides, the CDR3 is TGTGCCAGCAGTAACCCGGGGGGGGCCGGGGAGCTGTTTTTT.

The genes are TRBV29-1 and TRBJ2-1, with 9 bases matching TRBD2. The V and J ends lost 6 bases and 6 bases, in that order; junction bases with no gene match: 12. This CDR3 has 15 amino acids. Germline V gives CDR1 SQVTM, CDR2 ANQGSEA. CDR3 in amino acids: CSVAGGDSVGNEQFF. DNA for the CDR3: TGCAGCGTCGCGGGAGGGGACAGCGTAGGCAATGAGCAGTTCTTC.

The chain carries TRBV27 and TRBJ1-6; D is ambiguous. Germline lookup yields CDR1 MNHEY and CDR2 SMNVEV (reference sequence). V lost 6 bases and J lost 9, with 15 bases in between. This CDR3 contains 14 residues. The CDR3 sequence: CASRWTGIGSPLHF. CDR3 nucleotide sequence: TGTGCCAGCAGATGGACGGGGATTGGTTCACCCCTCCACTTT.

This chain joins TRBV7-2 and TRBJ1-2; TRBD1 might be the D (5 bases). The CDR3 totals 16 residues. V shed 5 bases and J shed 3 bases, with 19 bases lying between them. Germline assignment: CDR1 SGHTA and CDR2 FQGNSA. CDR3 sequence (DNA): TGTGCCAGCAGCCAACCTAAGGGGACCCCTCACTATGGCTACACCTTC. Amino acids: CASSQPKGTPHYGYTF.

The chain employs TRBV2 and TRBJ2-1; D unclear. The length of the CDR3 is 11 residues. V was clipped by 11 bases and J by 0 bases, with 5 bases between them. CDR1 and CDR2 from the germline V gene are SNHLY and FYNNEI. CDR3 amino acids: CASRSYNEQFF. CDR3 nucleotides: TGTGCCTCCCGCTCCTACAATGAGCAGTTCTTC.

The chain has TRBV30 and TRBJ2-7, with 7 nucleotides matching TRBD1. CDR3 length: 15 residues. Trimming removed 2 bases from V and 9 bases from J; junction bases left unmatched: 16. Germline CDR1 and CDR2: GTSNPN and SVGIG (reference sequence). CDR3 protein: CAWSTQGFNVWAQYF. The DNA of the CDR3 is TGTGCCTGGAGTACACAGGGGTTTAACGTGTGGGCGCAGTACTTC. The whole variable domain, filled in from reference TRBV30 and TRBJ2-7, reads SQTIHQWPATLVQPVGSPLSLECTVEGTSNPNLYWYRQAAGRGLQLLFYSVGIGQISSEVPQNLSASRPQDRQFILSSKKLLLSDSGFYLCAWSTQGFNVWAQYFGPGTRLTVT.

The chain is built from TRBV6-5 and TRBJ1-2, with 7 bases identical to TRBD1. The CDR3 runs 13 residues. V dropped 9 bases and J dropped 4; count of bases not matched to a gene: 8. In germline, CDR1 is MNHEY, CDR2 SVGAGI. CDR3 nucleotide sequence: TGTGCCAGGCATCAGGGGGTAGGCTATGGCTACACCTTC. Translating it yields CARHQGVGYGYTF.

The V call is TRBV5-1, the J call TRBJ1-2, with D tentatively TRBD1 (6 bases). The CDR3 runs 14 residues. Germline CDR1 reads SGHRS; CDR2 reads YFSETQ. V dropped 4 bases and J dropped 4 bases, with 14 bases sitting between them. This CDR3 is CASSTEDSLYGYTF. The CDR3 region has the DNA TGCGCCAGCAGCACCGAGGACAGCCTCTATGGCTACACCTTC.